This T cell receptor (beta chain) was recorded in a study of cytomegalovirus exposure and HLA in healthy donors. Clones were read by immunoSEQ multiplex PCR, and TCRdb kept only the in-frame ones, dropping some. This table has some 290,000 clones, 88% appearing once. Germline assignment: CDR1 WSHSY and CDR2 SAAADI. Trimming took off 2 bases at V and 9 bases at J, with 8 bases between the two ends. The length of the CDR3 is 11 residues. This clonotype was obtained from a man in his thirties or forties in good health and CMV-seronegative. The sequencing sample was made of PBMCs. The chain couples TRBV10-2 to TRBJ2-7; D is possibly TRBD2 (5 bases). Here the CDR3 reads CASSEGLAQYF. CDR3 DNA: TGCGCCAGCAGTGAGGGTCTAGCGCAGTACTTC.